This T cell receptor beta chain was recorded in a study of T-cell reconstitution after alpha-beta-depleted transplantation in children. For TCRbeta, the library was prepared with unique molecular identifiers. One entry per CDR3 protein, called by TCRdb with MiXCR from the PCR reads. This sample has approximately 980,000 distinct CDR3 sequences, with 25% to 30% found just once. Germline trimming cut 6 bases from V and 7 bases from J; bases unmatched to any gene: 15. The CDR3 loop spans 15 amino acids. The germline gives CDR1 KGHSH, CDR2 LQKENI. The receptor comes from a boy younger than two who had a stem cell transplant for SCID, so the T cells may come from the graft donor. The rearrangement links TRBV18 to TRBJ2-7, with 7 bases aligning to TRBD1. The sample consisted of PBMCs, mostly from graft donor cells, taken 360 days after TCRalphabeta/CD19-depleted stem cell transplant. CDR3 sequence (DNA): TGTGCCAGCTCTCCAGAACAGGGGAAATTTTGGGAGCAGTACTTC. This encodes CASSPEQGKFWEQYF.